This TCR beta chain was documented in a study of shared clonotypes between healthy human individuals. CDR1 and CDR2 (germline): SGHDT, YYEEEE. Trimming shortened V by 3 bases and J by 1 base, and 9 bases separated the two germline ends. This CDR3 spans 14 amino acids. CD45RA+ naive and CD45RA-negative memory subsets were separated from CD4+ cells. Notes on this clone: What it binds is not known.

The authors split each subset's genomic DNA evenly across several immunoSEQ plates. Profiled with immunoSEQ multiplex PCR; TCRdb holds only in-frame clones, not every one. The sample consists of 2 million to 2.5 million clones, nearly 97% of them appearing once. Study-wide points: Blood was the sole source, and tissue repertoires probably differ.

Material for sequencing was naive CD4+ T cells sorted from blood. Specified subset: CD45RA+ positively selected. The clonotype comes from a man aged 18 to 29 in good health. The rearrangement joins TRBV5-6 to TRBJ2-3, with D hard to call. In DNA form, the CDR3 reads TGTGCCAGCAGCTGGGCAGGAGGCACAGATACGCAGTATTTT. It encodes CASSWAGGTDTQYF.